A single sample is the source of the 18 T cell receptor beta chains below, sequenced in a study of tumor and adjacent non-tumor tissue in lung cancer. No cell sorting was done before RNA was extracted from the tissue. A modified ARM-PCR protocol with three rounds of nested PCR amplified TCRbeta. TCRdb used MiXCR to reprocess the multiplex PCR reads, holding one entry per CDR3 protein. The sample shows under 250,000 distinct CDR3 sequences, 71% of them seen only once. Material: lung tumor tissue. The receptors shown here come from a man aged 55 to 70 with non-small cell lung cancer.

Note on this clonotype: An end of the junction does not agree with germline; a read error may underlie this. The V gene is TRBV6-2 or TRBV6-3, the J gene TRBJ2-6; weak D call: TRBD2 (5 bases). Germline V gene data show CDR1 as MNHEY and CDR2 as SVGEGT. The CDR3 covers 16 residues. The CDR3 loop reads CTSSYSRVAGANVLTF. The DNA of the CDR3 is TGTACCAGCAGTTACTCGAGGGTGGCTGGGGCCAACGTCCTGACTTTC.

V gene TRBV29-1 combines with J gene TRBJ2-3; TRBD2 is a possible D gene (5 bases). This CDR3 contains 15 residues. Trimming pared 7 bases from V and 3 bases from J, leaving 20 bases between. Germline CDR1 SQVTM, CDR2 ANQGSEA. The CDR3 bases are TGCAGCGCTGTAATTCTAGCTAGAGGGACAGATACGCAGTATTTT. Its translation is CSAVILARGTDTQYF.

This clonotype was counted once. The chain has TRBV20-1 and TRBJ2-7, with D possibly TRBD2 on 5 matching bases. Trimming shortened V by 7 bases and J by 5 bases, and 18 bases separated the two germline ends. The CDR3 runs 13 residues. From germline, CDR1 is DFQATT and CDR2 SNEGSKA (reference sequence). Here the CDR3 reads CSDVRTGGDEQYF. The CDR3 DNA is TGCAGTGATGTCCGTACCGGAGGTGACGAGCAGTACTTC.

Comment on this clonotype: An end of the junction differs from the germline gene, which may be a read error. This chain links TRBV20-1 with TRBJ2-1, with 9 bases matching TRBD2. Germline V lookup: CDR1 DFQATT, CDR2 SNEGSKA (reference sequence). The CDR3 spans 15 residues. CDR3 region: CIAKGLATVHNDQFF. The CDR3 DNA follows: TGCATTGCAAAGGGACTAGCTACGGTCCACAATGATCAGTTCTTC.

The rearrangement uses TRBV4-1 and TRBJ2-3; TRBD1 is a possible D gene (6 bases). Trimming cost V 4 bases and J 0 bases, with 20 bases left between them. Per germline, CDR1 MGHRA and CDR2 YSYEKL. The CDR3 totals 18 residues. This chain's CDR3 is CASSPERGRTESTDTQYF. The CDR3 nucleotides are TGCGCCAGCAGCCCTGAAAGGGGAAGGACAGAGAGCACAGATACGCAGTATTTT.

Worth noting for this clonotype: One base away lies a much larger clone, so this may be a sequencing read error. The chain links TRBV6-6 to TRBJ2-7; D gene ambiguous. This CDR3 has 12 amino acids. Looked up from germline, CDR1 is MNHNY and CDR2 is SVGAGI (reference sequence). V lost 3 bases to trimming and J lost 7 bases, with 10 bases between them. CDR3 region: CASSYPVLEQYF. CDR3 nucleotides: TGTGCCAGCAGTTATCCGGTCTTGGAGCAGTACTTC.

For this clonotype: It may be a read error: a sequence one base away is much more abundant. The chain couples TRBV5-6 to TRBJ2-3; 9 bases line up with TRBD2. This CDR3 comprises 17 residues. Germline V gene data show CDR1 as SGHDT and CDR2 as YYEEEE. V shed 3 bases and J 6 bases; nucleotides not matched to a gene: 14. The CDR3 bases are TGTGCCAGCAGCTCGGGACTAGCAAGTCTTGTTCTCGATACGCAGTATTTT. Translated: CASSSGLASLVLDTQYF.

Sample share makes this clonotype large. The chain carries TRBV11-1 and TRBJ2-2; TRBD1 matches 7 bases. Germline CDR1 SGHAT, CDR2 FQDESV (reference sequence). CDR3 length equals 15 residues. The V and J ends lost 2 bases and 4 bases, in that order; junction bases with no gene match: 4. The CDR3 loop is CASSLKRQGTGELFF. DNA for the CDR3: TGTGCCAGCAGCTTAAAACGACAGGGCACCGGGGAGCTGTTTTTT.

Many counts were recorded for this clonotype. The J gene is TRBJ2-1, the V gene TRBV12-3 or TRBV12-4; D may be TRBD1 (7 bases). Trimming took off 6 bases at V and 8 bases at J, with 20 bases between the two ends. This CDR3 comprises 15 residues. This CDR3 is CASSPTQGGRDEQFF. DNA for the CDR3: TGTGCCAGCAGCCCTACTCAGGGGGGAAGGGATGAGCAGTTCTTC.

The V gene is TRBV28, the J gene TRBJ2-7; D not resolved. Trimming removed 6 bases at V and 5 bases at J, with 20 bases between. CDR3 length equals 15 residues. From germline, CDR1 is MDHEN and CDR2 SYDVKM. CDR3 DNA: TGTGCCAGCAGCCCGCAACAGTGGGGTGGCCACGAGCAGTACTTC. Protein: CASSPQQWGGHEQYF. The whole variable domain, filled in from reference TRBV28 and TRBJ2-7, reads DVKVTQSSRYLVKRTGEKVFLECVQDMDHENMFWYRQDPGLGLRLIYFSYDVKMKEKGDIPEGYSVSREKKERFSLILESASTNQTSMYLCASSPQQWGGHEQYFGPGTRLTVT.

Points on this clonotype: One junction end disagrees with the germline gene, perhaps due to a read error. The V and J genes are TRBV11-2 and TRBJ2-7, with a possible D match to TRBD1 (5 bases). This CDR3 has 15 amino acids. Germline lookup yields CDR1 SGHAT and CDR2 FQNNGV. CDR3 DNA sequence: TGTGCCAGCAGCTTAGAAATAGGGGTAACCAACGAGCAGTATTTC. This gives the protein CASSLEIGVTNEQYF. Combining the CDR3 with reference TRBV11-2 and TRBJ2-7 gives the whole variable domain EAGVAQSPRYKIIEKRQSVAFWCNPISGHATLYWYQQILGQGPKLLIQFQNNGVVDDSQLPKDRFSAERLKGVDSTLKIQPAKLEDSAVYLCASSLEIGVTNEQYFGPGTRLTVT.

Remarks on this clonotype: The CDR3 does not end in the conserved phenylalanine or tryptophan, so this is likely a read error. The chain recombines TRBV12-3 or TRBV12-4 with TRBJ1-2; no clear D. The V end was cut by 0 bases, the J end by 5 bases, with 4 bases between. The CDR3 runs 12 residues. In nucleotides, the CDR3 is TGTGCCAGCAGTTTAGCCGAGTATGGCTACACCTTA. This encodes CASSLAEYGYTL.

This clonotype was seen repeatedly, ten times or more. V usage is TRBV11-2 and J usage is TRBJ2-7; D uncertain. Trimming removed 0 bases from V and 5 bases from J, with 17 bases in between. The V gene's germline CDR1 is SGHAT and CDR2 FQNNGV. The length of the CDR3 is 16 residues. DNA of the CDR3: TGTGCCAGCAGCTTAGAGCTTCCGGGTCCAAGCGACGAGCAGTACTTC. Amino acid sequence: CASSLELPGPSDEQYF. Full variable domain (remainder filled in from reference TRBV11-2 and TRBJ2-7): EAGVAQSPRYKIIEKRQSVAFWCNPISGHATLYWYQQILGQGPKLLIQFQNNGVVDDSQLPKDRFSAERLKGVDSTLKIQPAKLEDSAVYLCASSLELPGPSDEQYFGPGTRLTVT.

Remarks on this clonotype: A much larger clonotype is one base distant, so this may be a read error. This chain connects TRBV4-3 to TRBJ2-6; D not resolved. The CDR3 contains 17 residues. CDR1 is LGHNA and CDR2 is YSLEER in the germline V gene. V was clipped by 0 bases and J by 0 bases, with 9 bases between them. The CDR3 loop reads CASSQDMSPSGANVLTF. CDR3 sequence (DNA): TGCGCCAGCAGCCAAGACATGTCCCCCTCTGGGGCCAACGTCCTGACTTTC.

With respect to this clonotype: Because it lacks the conserved phenylalanine or tryptophan at the end, this CDR3 is likely a read error. The genes are TRBV4-1 and TRBJ2-4; D not certain. This CDR3 region has 13 residues. Germline V CDR1 and CDR2: MGHRA, YSYEKL. V was trimmed by 0 bases and J by 10 bases, leaving 10 bases between them. CDR3 in DNA: TGCGCCAGCAGCCAAGATAGTAACACTATTCAGTACATA. It is translated as CASSQDSNTIQYI.

By sample share, this clonotype is medium-sized. This rearrangement joins TRBV11-1 to TRBJ2-1, with D perhaps TRBD2 (6 bases). Trimming took 2 bases from V and 8 from J, leaving 7 bases between them. Looked up from germline, CDR1 is SGHAT and CDR2 is FQDESV (reference sequence). This CDR3 region has 12 residues. The CDR3 coding sequence is TGTGCCAGCAGCTTAAGGGACTATGAGCAGTTCTTC. It encodes CASSLRDYEQFF.

A note on this clonotype: This is likely a read error, given that the CDR3 carries no conserved phenylalanine or tryptophan at its end. The DNA is left out, because the CDR3 cannot be placed on it with certainty; the CDR3 is given as TCRdb lists it. The CDR3 sequence is CASSRRGGEGTDTKYS. The V and J genes are TRBV7-3 and TRBJ2-3; no DNA check was done on the table's D call, TRBD1. The CDR3 extends over 16 residues, inclusive of both ends. Germline CDR1 is SGHTA and CDR2 is FQGTGA.

J is TRBJ1-5 and V is TRBV12-3 or TRBV12-4; D is unclear. The CDR3 consists of 13 residues. The ends were cut back, 5 bases at V and 6 bases at J, with 11 bases in the middle. DNA of the CDR3: TGTGCCAGCAGTATGGATGGAGTTCAGCCCCAGCATTTT. As protein: CASSMDGVQPQHF.